Sequencing of this T cell receptor beta chain was carried out in a study of T cell repertoires in cytomegalovirus infection. Using its own MiXCR run on the reads, TCRdb lists one record per CDR3 protein. The sample gives hundreds of thousands of distinct CDR3 sequences, about a third of which show up once; about an eighth is in the top ten. This clonotype appeared many times. Its antigen is not known. Overall study results and limits: The response measured ex vivo was dominated by TCR beta clonotypes (HLA-C-restricted and CMV-specific). Cumulative frequency of public TCR beta families picked out carriers of CMV plus the relevant HLA.

Germline CDR1 SGHVS, CDR2 FNYEAQ. The CDR3 has 16 residues. Unmatched junction bases numbered 9, after V lost 5 bases and J lost 4 bases. The receptor comes from a human donor in good health (CMV status not recorded). Some clones in this sample may be carry-over from other donors' samples. Here the sequenced sample was cultured CD8+ T cells from PBMCs, taken from culture after CMV antigen stimulation. The V gene is TRBV7-6, the J gene TRBJ1-5; 9 positions match TRBD1. The CDR3: CASSPEQGAVNQPQHF. CDR3 in DNA: TGTGCCAGCAGCCCCGAACAGGGGGCGGTTAATCAGCCCCAGCATTTT.